One TCR beta chain is described in this entry. What it recognizes is unknown. The method was immunoSEQ multiplex PCR; TCRdb's version includes in-frame clones alone and lacks a portion of them. This table holds fewer than 130,000 clones, approximately 90% found once. The data stem from a study of cytomegalovirus exposure and HLA in healthy donors. Study results and caveats: Listed as cytomegalovirus-associated were around 160 TCR beta chains. The classifier reportedly diagnosed cytomegalovirus status with high sensitivity and specificity. CMV antigen specificity was confirmed in vitro for a few CMV-associated chains. Most TCR sequences were rare, but some public TCRs occurred in many donors.

The receptor was derived from a woman aged 25-40 years in good health and CMV-seropositive. The sample consisted of PBMCs.

CDR3 protein: CASKPAGSSYNEQFF. DNA for the CDR3: TGTGCCAGCAAACCAGCGGGTAGCTCCTACAATGAGCAGTTCTTC. The chain carries TRBV2 and TRBJ2-1; D perhaps matches TRBD2 (6 bases). Trimming took off 7 bases at V and 0 bases at J, with 13 bases between the two ends. From germline, CDR1 is SNHLY and CDR2 FYNNEI. The CDR3 has 15 residues.